This TCR beta chain came from a study of patients and donors after allogeneic stem cell transplantation (dated by TCRdb to about 2020). This clonotype has a count of ten or more. It lacks a known antigen. No qualities accompany the bases; no much larger clone lies one base away. The library was built by means of RT-PCR. The reads were generated on a NextSeq 550. In TCRdb, the public reads were trimmed at Q25 with fastp and aligned with MiXCR, with productive beta chains retained. Rows are unified per CDR3 protein, each entry keeping the most common DNA and genes. This sample has some 880,000 distinct CDR3 sequences in its table, and 18% of those were observed once. Under 6.5% of the sample is in the top ten clones. Reading from cysteine to phenylalanine, the CDR3 counts 13 amino acids. Only the CDR3 part of the read is kept: 39 bases, read in frame from the first base. The germline V gene (reference sequence) provides CDR1 DFQATT and CDR2 SNEGSKA. V ends up 6 bases short and J 7 bases short, with an unmatched junction base count of 6.

Input material: blood, either unsorted or a sorted T cell fraction (not recorded which). The chain is made from TRBV20-1 and TRBJ1-5, with 10 bases aligning to TRBD1. This TCR was recovered from a human donor who was either an allogeneic HSCT recipient or a stem cell or donor lymphocyte infusion donor (not recorded which). It is not recorded whose cells these are; they may come from a transplant donor. Here the CDR3 is given as CSARQGAGQPQHF. In nucleotides, the sequence is TGCAGTGCCAGACAGGGGGCGGGACAGCCCCAGCATTTT.